This T cell receptor (beta chain) was captured by sequencing in a study of T-cell memory formation after mild COVID-19. Looking at the study overall: Clustering of TCRs was largely donor specific.

Germline V gene sequence: CDR1 DFQATT, CDR2 SNEGSKA (reference sequence). The CDR3 is made up of 12 amino acids. Turning to this clonotype: Its specificity is unknown.

Findings and limits, study-wide: Contracting clones, day 15 to 85, had balanced CD4/CD8, and later expanders favored CD4+. That cross-reactive memory joined was suggested by some responding clones appearing in pre-infection memory.

5'RACE primed at constant segments yielded TCR alpha and TCR beta cDNA libraries bearing sample barcodes and UMIs. TCRdb redid the calling of the 5' RACE reads with MiXCR, one entry per CDR3 protein. The repertoire holds a few hundred thousand distinct CDR3 sequences, with about 16% as singletons. Sequenced material: PBMCs or a T cell subset sorted from them (not recorded which). The chain uses TRBV20-1 and TRBJ1-2; possibly TRBD1 for D (6 bases). The clonotype was recovered from a man between 18 and 35 years old who had mild COVID-19 (a few samples of this study predate the infection). Cell type and time point are not known. CDR3 DNA sequence: TGCAGGCCGGACGGGGGCAGGGATGGCTACACCTTC. Its translation is CRPDGGRDGYTF.